One TCR beta chain is described in this entry. This sample was taken from a study of blood T cell repertoires in COVID-19. Study-wide background: The origin of the acute and convalescent COVID-19 samples was the United States, Italy and Spain. From T cells, B-cell-depleted T cells, or PBMCs came the material, which was cDNA or gDNA.

Authors' data handling: Reference gene primer amplification gave estimated nucleated cell counts. Produced via immunoSEQ multiplex PCR; TCRdb's table is partial and in-frame only. The V and J calls and clone size were taken over from that table, and D and trimming were inferred from the DNA. The repertoire holds about 54,000 clones, with roughly 80% as singletons. V was clipped by 3 bases and J by 4 bases; unmatched bases: 3. The CDR3 runs 14 residues. The germline CDR1 and CDR2 sequences are MDHEN and SYDVKM. Source material: peripheral blood. The V call is TRBV28, the J call TRBJ2-3, with TRBD1 matching over 8 bases. The TCR originated in a woman between 55 and 75 years old with acute or convalescent COVID-19. The CDR3 loop is CASSFQGAADTQYF. DNA for the CDR3: TGTGCCAGCAGTTTCCAGGGGGCGGCAGATACGCAGTATTTT.